This TCR beta chain was identified in a study of blood T cell repertoires in COVID-19. The CDR3 spans 16 residues. CDR1 and CDR2 from the germline V gene are SNHLY and FYNNEI. V lost 7 bases to trimming and J lost 10 bases; unmatched junction nucleotides: 12. Original analysis: Nucleated cell number was recorded as an estimate derived from reference gene primer amplification. The method was immunoSEQ multiplex PCR; TCRdb's version includes in-frame clones alone and lacks a portion of them. V, J and clone size derive from that table, while D and trimming were established from the DNA sequence. The sample records 280,000 or so clones, approximately 88% being singletons.

The sequenced sample consisted of peripheral blood. The sequence was obtained from a woman in her 30s who had recovered from COVID-19. The chain is built from TRBV2 and TRBJ1-6, with TRBD1 matching over 11 bases. The CDR3 nucleotides read TGTGCCAGCAAGCCCAGCCCGGACAGGGGGCAATCACCCCTCCACTTT. Translated, it gives CASKPSPDRGQSPLHF.